A selection of T cell receptor beta chains follows, all from one sample in a study of cytomegalovirus exposure and HLA in healthy donors. Libraries were prepared by immunoSEQ multiplex PCR; TCRdb keeps only in-frame clonotypes and omits some of them. This table has 200,000 or so clones, about 90% appearing once. Sequencing was carried out using PBMCs. These receptors came from a girl under three years old in good health and CMV-seronegative. Both conserved end residues are part of each CDR3. A D gene is named only where the DNA matches it firmly. Only part of the rows carry a size: once, few, many, or a class if the clone is expanded.

J,D,size,V,DNA,CDR3
TRBJ1-3,.,.,TRBV9,TGTGCCAGCAGCGTAGGAGACAGGTCGTTCTCTGGAAACACCATATATTTT,CASSVGDRSFSGNTIYF
TRBJ2-7,.,.,TRBV11-2,TGTGCCAGCGGCCGCGGGACGAGAAGCTCCTACGAGCAGTACTTC,CASGRGTRSSYEQYF
TRBJ2-1,TRBD1,.,TRBV4-1,TGCGCCAGCAGGCACACAGGGGGTGGGTACAATGAGCAGTTCTTC,CASRHTGGGYNEQFF
TRBJ2-2,TRBD2,once,TRBV18,TGTGCCAGCTCACCACTCCGGGAGGCGGGGACCGGGGAGCTGTTTTTT,CASSPLREAGTGELFF
TRBJ2-1,TRBD2,.,TRBV6-5,TGTGCCAGCAGTTACCGAAGACTAGCGGACATCAATGAGCAGTTCTTC,CASSYRRLADINEQFF
TRBJ2-3,.,.,TRBV27,TGTGCCAGCACCACTGGACAAAGGGATACGCAGTATTTT,CASTTGQRDTQYF
TRBJ1-1,.,.,TRBV6-1,TGTGCCAGCAGTGATCGTGACAGATACACTGAAGCTTTCTTT,CASSDRDRYTEAFF
TRBJ2-7,.,.,TRBV6-6,TGTGCCAGCAGTTACTCGACTCCCGGGAGCGTTGCCGAGCAGTACTTC,CASSYSTPGSVAEQYF
TRBJ2-7,TRBD2,.,TRBV4-2,TGTGCCAGCAGCCAAGGAGGGGGGACTAGGGAGCAGTACTTC,CASSQGGGTREQYF
TRBJ2-7,TRBD2,.,TRBV9,TGTGCCAGCAGCCCCCGACCTAGCGGCTACGAGCAGTACTTC,CASSPRPSGYEQYF
TRBJ1-1,.,.,TRBV5-1,TGCGCCAGCAGGGAGGATCCCGCGGGGCTTACTGAAGCTTTCTTT,CASREDPAGLTEAFF
TRBJ2-5,.,.,TRBV5-1,TGCGCCAGCAGCTTGGCTTCAAGCCTGGAGACCCAGTACTTC,CASSLASSLETQYF
TRBJ2-3,TRBD2,once,TRBV5-4,TGTGCCAGCAGCTTGGCCAGCGGGGGGGCCAGAGATACGCAGTATTTT,CASSLASGGARDTQYF
TRBJ1-2,TRBD1,.,TRBV11-2,TGTGCCAGCAGCTTTGGGACAGCGGATGGCTATGGCTACACCTTC,CASSFGTADGYGYTF
TRBJ2-5,TRBD2,.,TRBV5-1,TGCGCCAGCAGCTACCCCGGGACTAGCGCCAGACTCAAAGAGACCCAGTACTTC,CASSYPGTSARLKETQYF
TRBJ1-1,TRBD1,.,TRBV6-5,TGTGCCAGCAGTCCAACAGGGGGTGAAGCTTTCTTT,CASSPTGGEAFF
TRBJ1-5,.,.,TRBV6-1,TGTGCCAGCAGTGAACTAAGAAAAGGACAGAAGGGTTACAATCAGCCCCAGCATTTT,CASSELRKGQKGYNQPQHF
TRBJ2-7,TRBD2,.,TRBV7-2,TGTGCCAGCAGCTTAATGCGCGGGAGCGTTTACGAGCAGTACTTC,CASSLMRGSVYEQYF
TRBJ2-7,TRBD2,.,TRBV5-1,TGCGCCAGCAGCTTGGGACTAGCGGGCGCCTACGAGCAGTACTTC,CASSLGLAGAYEQYF
TRBJ2-1,.,few,TRBV7-2,TGTGCCAGCAGCTCCTTCTACAATGAGCAGTTCTTC,CASSSFYNEQFF
TRBJ1-4,TRBD1,.,TRBV6-5,TGTGCCAGCAGTTCGACAGGGCCTTTAAATGAAAAACTGTTTTTT,CASSSTGPLNEKLFF
TRBJ2-7,TRBD2,.,TRBV19,TGTGCCAGTAGTAGGGGGGGGTCAATCTACGAGCAGTACTTC,CASSRGGSIYEQYF
TRBJ2-1,TRBD2,.,TRBV4-2,TGTGCCAGCAGCCAAGATAGCGGGGGGGCCTTCTTC,CASSQDSGGAFF
TRBJ2-7,.,.,TRBV19,TGTGCCAGTAGTACCCCGGGACTCCCAAAATCCGAGCAGTACTTC,CASSTPGLPKSEQYF
TRBJ2-2,TRBD1,.,TRBV13,TGTGCCAGCAGCGAGGGACAGGAGAACACCGGGGAGCTGTTTTTT,CASSEGQENTGELFF
TRBJ1-1,TRBD1,.,TRBV6-1,TGTGCCAGCAGACCCCAGGGACAGGCGAACACTGAAGCTTTCTTT,CASRPQGQANTEAFF
TRBJ1-2,.,.,TRBV5-1,TGCGCCAGCAGCTTGGGACAAAACTATGGCTACACCTTC,CASSLGQNYGYTF
TRBJ2-7,.,.,TRBV18,TGTGCCAGCTCACCACCTGGGGGCGGCGTCATCTACGAGCAGTACTTC,CASSPPGGGVIYEQYF
TRBJ2-3,.,.,TRBV5-1,TGCGCCAGCAGCTTGGGGAGGGATACGCAGTATTTT,CASSLGRDTQYF
TRBJ2-1,.,.,TRBV23-1,TGCGATAAAACGGCCTCTTCACTAGACCTCTCCTACAATGAGCAGTTCTTC,CDKTASSLDLSYNEQFF
TRBJ2-5,TRBD1,.,TRBV5-4,TGTGCCAGCAGCCCCCAGGGACAGCAACAAGAGACCCAGTACTTC,CASSPQGQQQETQYF
TRBJ2-1,TRBD2,.,TRBV18,TGTGCCAGCTCACCACTAGCGGGAGGGGATGAGCAGTTCTTC,CASSPLAGGDEQFF
TRBJ2-7,TRBD1,.,TRBV27,TGTGCCAGCAGTTTTTGGGGGACAGGGATCGAGCAGTACTTC,CASSFWGTGIEQYF
TRBJ2-2,TRBD2,.,TRBV13,TGTGCCAGCAGCCAAACCCGGGGGGGCTACACCGGGGAGCTGTTTTTT,CASSQTRGGYTGELFF
TRBJ1-4,.,.,TRBV30,TGTGCCTGGAGTGTAAGGGGATCAAAACTGTTTTTT,CAWSVRGSKLFF
TRBJ1-1,TRBD1,.,TRBV4-1,TGCGCCAGCAGCCAAGGACAGGGACGTGACACTGAAGCTTTCTTT,CASSQGQGRDTEAFF
TRBJ1-2,.,.,TRBV4-1,TGCGCCAGCAGCCAATTCGGACAGCAGTATGGCTACACCTTC,CASSQFGQQYGYTF
TRBJ2-7,TRBD1,.,TRBV5-1,TGCGCCAGCAGCTTGGGGGACAGGGCCTCTCTCGAGCAGTACTTC,CASSLGDRASLEQYF
TRBJ1-2,.,once,TRBV6-5,TGTGCCAGCAGTTACTCGGATGGGGAGGTTAACTATGGCTACACCTTC,CASSYSDGEVNYGYTF
TRBJ2-1,TRBD1,.,TRBV19,TGTGCCACCAATGACAGGGTATGGGATGAGCAGTTCTTC,CATNDRVWDEQFF
TRBJ1-1,.,.,TRBV7-9,TGTGCCAGCAGCCCAGATCGAACTGAAGCTTTCTTT,CASSPDRTEAFF